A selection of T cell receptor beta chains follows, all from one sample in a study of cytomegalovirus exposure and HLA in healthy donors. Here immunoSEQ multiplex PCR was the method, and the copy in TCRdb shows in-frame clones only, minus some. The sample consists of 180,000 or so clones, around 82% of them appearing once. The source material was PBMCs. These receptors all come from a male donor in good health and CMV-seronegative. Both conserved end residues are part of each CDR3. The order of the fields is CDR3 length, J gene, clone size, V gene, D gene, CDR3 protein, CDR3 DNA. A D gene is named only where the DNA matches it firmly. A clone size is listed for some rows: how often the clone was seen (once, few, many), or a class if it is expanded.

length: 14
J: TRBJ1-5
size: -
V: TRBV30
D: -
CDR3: CAWTHTGFNQPQHF
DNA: TGTGCCTGGACTCATACAGGGTTCAATCAGCCCCAGCATTTT

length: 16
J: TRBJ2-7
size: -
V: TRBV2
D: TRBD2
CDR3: CASAGVRGGTFHEQYF
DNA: TGTGCCAGCGCGGGGGTGAGGGGAGGGACCTTCCACGAGCAGTACTTC

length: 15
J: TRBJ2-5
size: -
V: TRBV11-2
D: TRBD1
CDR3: CASSLTGQGGETQYF
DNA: TGTGCCAGCAGCTTAACGGGACAGGGAGGGGAGACCCAGTACTTC

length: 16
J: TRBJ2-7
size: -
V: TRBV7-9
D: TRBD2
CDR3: CASSFSNSGRTPEQYF
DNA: TGTGCCAGCAGCTTTTCAAATAGCGGGAGAACCCCCGAGCAGTACTTC

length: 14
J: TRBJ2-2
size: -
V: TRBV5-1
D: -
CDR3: CASNQASTTGELFF
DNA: TGCGCCAGCAACCAGGCTAGCACAACCGGGGAGCTGTTTTTT

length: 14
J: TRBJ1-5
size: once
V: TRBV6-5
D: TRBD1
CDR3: CASRADRGNQPQHF
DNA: TGTGCCAGCAGGGCGGACAGGGGCAATCAGCCCCAGCATTTT

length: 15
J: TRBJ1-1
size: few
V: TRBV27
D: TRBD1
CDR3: CATRGTGVGNTEAFF
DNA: TGTGCCACGAGGGGGACAGGGGTTGGGAACACTGAAGCTTTCTTT

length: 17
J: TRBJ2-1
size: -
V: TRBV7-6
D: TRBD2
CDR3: CASSLRETSGILYEQFF
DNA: TGTGCCAGCAGCTTGCGCGAGACTAGCGGGATCTTGTATGAGCAGTTCTTC

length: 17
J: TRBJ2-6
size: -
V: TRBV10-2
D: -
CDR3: CASSESGAGTGANVLTF
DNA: TGCGCCAGCAGTGAGTCGGGCGCAGGGACTGGGGCCAACGTCCTGACTTTC

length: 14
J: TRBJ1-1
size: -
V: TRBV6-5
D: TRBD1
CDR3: CASRPGTGNTEAFF
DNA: TGTGCCAGCAGACCCGGGACAGGTAACACTGAAGCTTTCTTT

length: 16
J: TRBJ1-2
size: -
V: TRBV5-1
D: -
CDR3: CASSLNLARGNYGYTF
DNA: TGCGCCAGCAGCCTGAACCTCGCCAGGGGAAACTATGGCTACACCTTC

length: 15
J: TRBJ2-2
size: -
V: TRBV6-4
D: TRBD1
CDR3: CASSSGTGNTGELFF
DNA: TGTGCCAGCAGTTCCGGGACAGGTAACACCGGGGAGCTGTTTTTT

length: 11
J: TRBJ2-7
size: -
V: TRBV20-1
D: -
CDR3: CSARDTYEQYF
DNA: TGCAGTGCTAGAGATACCTACGAGCAGTACTTC

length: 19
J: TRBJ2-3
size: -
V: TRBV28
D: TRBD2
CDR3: CASSLSSSGPEMSTDTQYF
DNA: TGTGCCAGCAGTTTGTCAAGTAGCGGGCCAGAAATGAGCACAGATACGCAGTATTTT

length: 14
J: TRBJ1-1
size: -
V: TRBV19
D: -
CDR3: CASSIVGGNTEAFF
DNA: TGTGCCAGTAGTATAGTGGGGGGAAACACTGAAGCTTTCTTT

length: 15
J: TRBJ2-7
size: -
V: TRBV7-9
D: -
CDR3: CASSLGWGQTYEQYF
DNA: TGTGCCAGCAGCTTAGGGTGGGGACAAACCTACGAGCAGTACTTC

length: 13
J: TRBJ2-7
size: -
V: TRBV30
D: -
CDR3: CAWQGRAGYEQYF
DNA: TGTGCCTGGCAGGGCAGGGCCGGCTACGAGCAGTACTTC

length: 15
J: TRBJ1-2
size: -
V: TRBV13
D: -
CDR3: CASSERYRVHYGYTF
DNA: TGTGCCAGCAGCGAAAGATACCGGGTCCACTATGGCTACACCTTC

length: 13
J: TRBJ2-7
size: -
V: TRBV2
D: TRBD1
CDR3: CASSVDRGYEQYF
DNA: TGTGCCAGCAGTGTGGACAGGGGGTACGAGCAGTACTTC

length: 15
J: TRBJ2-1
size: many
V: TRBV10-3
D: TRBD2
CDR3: CAISESDSGSNEQFF
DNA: TGTGCCATCAGTGAGTCGGATAGCGGGAGCAATGAGCAGTTCTTC

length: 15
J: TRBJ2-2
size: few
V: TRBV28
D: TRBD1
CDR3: CASNQQGGGGGELFF
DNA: TGTGCCAGCAACCAACAGGGGGGTGGTGGCGGGGAGCTGTTTTTT

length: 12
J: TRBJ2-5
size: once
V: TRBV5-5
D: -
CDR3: CASSEATATQYF
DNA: TGTGCCAGCAGCGAGGCGACAGCGACCCAGTACTTC

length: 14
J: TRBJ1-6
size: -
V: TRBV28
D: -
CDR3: CASGTGTSNSPLHF
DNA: TGTGCCAGCGGCACCGGGACATCTAATTCACCCCTCCACTTT

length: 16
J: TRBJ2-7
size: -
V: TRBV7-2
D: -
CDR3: CASSRFSSANSYEQYF
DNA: TGTGCCAGCAGTCGTTTCTCTAGCGCGAACTCCTACGAGCAGTACTTC

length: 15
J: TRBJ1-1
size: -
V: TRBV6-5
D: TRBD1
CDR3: CASRPGTGRNTEAFF
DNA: TGTGCCAGCAGACCAGGGACAGGAAGGAACACTGAAGCTTTCTTT

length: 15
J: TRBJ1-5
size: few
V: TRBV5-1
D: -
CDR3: CASSLAGAGSQPQHF
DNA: TGCGCCAGCAGCTTGGCCGGGGCGGGGTCCCAGCCCCAGCATTTT

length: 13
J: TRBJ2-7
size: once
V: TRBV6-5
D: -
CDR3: CASSLALSYEQYF
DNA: TGTGCCAGCAGTCTAGCGCTCTCCTACGAGCAGTACTTC

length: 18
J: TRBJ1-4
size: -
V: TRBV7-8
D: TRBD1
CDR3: CASSLYVTGIGANEKLFF
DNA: TGTGCCAGCAGCTTATATGTGACAGGGATCGGGGCTAATGAAAAACTGTTTTTT

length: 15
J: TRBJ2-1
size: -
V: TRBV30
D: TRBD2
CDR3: CAWSVSSGSAYEQFF
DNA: TGTGCCTGGAGTGTATCCAGCGGGAGTGCGTATGAGCAGTTCTTC

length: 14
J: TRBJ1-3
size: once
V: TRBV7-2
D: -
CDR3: CASSDRTAGNTIYF
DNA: TGTGCCAGCAGCGACAGGACAGCTGGAAACACCATATATTTT

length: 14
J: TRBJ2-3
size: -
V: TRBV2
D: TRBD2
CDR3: CASGIKGGEGTQYF
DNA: TGTGCCAGCGGAATCAAGGGAGGGGAAGGTACGCAGTATTTT

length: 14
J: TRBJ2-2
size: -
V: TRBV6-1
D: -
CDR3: CASKWSPGTGELFF
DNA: TGTGCCAGCAAGTGGTCGCCGGGGACCGGGGAGCTGTTTTTT

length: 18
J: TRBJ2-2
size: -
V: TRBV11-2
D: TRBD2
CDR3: CASSFRGFWREGDGELFF
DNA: TGTGCCAGCAGCTTTCGAGGATTTTGGCGGGAGGGTGACGGGGAGCTGTTTTTT

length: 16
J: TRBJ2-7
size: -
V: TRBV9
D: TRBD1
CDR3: CASSPTGTGGTYEQYF
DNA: TGTGCCAGCAGCCCCACCGGGACAGGGGGCACCTACGAGCAGTACTTC

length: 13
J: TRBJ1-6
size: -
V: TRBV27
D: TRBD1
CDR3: CASRDQTGTPLHF
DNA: TGTGCCAGCAGAGACCAGACAGGGACCCCCCTCCACTTT

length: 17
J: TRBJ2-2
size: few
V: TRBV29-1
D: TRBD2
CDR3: CSVMGGGLAENTGELFF
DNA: TGCAGCGTTATGGGGGGCGGACTAGCGGAGAACACCGGGGAGCTGTTTTTT

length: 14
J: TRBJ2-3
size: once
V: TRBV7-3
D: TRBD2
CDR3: CASSLLAGTDTQYF
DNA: TGTGCCAGCAGCTTACTAGCGGGAACAGATACGCAGTATTTT

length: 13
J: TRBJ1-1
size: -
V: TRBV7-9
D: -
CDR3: CSSSSIADRKAFF
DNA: TGTTCCAGCAGCTCCATAGCAGACAGGAAAGCTTTCTTT

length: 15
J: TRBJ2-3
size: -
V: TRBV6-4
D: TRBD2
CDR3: CASSDTGGASDTQYF
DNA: TGTGCCAGCAGTGACACCGGGGGGGCCTCAGATACGCAGTATTTT

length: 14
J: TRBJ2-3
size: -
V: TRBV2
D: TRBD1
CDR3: CASSRQGSTDTQYF
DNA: TGTGCCAGCAGTCGACAGGGAAGCACAGATACGCAGTATTTT

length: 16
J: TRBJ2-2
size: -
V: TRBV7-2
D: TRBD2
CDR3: CASSLAGTRNTGELFF
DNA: TGTGCCAGCAGCTTAGCCGGGACTAGGAACACCGGGGAGCTGTTTTTT

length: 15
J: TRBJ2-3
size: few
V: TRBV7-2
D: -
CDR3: CASSYTRGSTDTQYF
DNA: TGTGCCAGCAGCTATACGCGGGGCAGCACAGATACGCAGTATTTT

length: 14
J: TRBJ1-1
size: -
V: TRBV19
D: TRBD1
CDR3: CASRPRQGGTEAFF
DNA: TGTGCCAGTAGGCCCAGACAGGGTGGCACTGAAGCTTTCTTT

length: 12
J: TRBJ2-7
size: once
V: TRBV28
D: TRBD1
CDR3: CAWGNRGYEQYF
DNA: TGTGCCTGGGGGAACAGGGGGTACGAGCAGTACTTC

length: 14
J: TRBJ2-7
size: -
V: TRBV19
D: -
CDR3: CASTPDWRVGEQYF
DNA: TGTGCCAGTACCCCGGACTGGAGGGTGGGCGAGCAGTACTTC

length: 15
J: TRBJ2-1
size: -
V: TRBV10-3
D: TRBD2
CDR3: CAISESGGVYNEQFF
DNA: TGTGCCATCAGTGAGTCGGGGGGGGTTTACAATGAGCAGTTCTTC